This passage covers 21 T cell receptor beta chains from one sample sequenced in a study of cytomegalovirus exposure and HLA in healthy donors. PCR primers comprised 60 Vbeta and 13 Jbeta primers. Clones were sequenced by immunoSEQ multiplex PCR, and TCRdb holds only the in-frame ones, with some missing. The data show fewer than 200,000 clones, with roughly 12% seen just once and roughly 7.7% held by the top ten. The source material was PBMCs. The source is a middle-aged man in good health and CMV-seropositive.

The chain couples TRBV4-3 to TRBJ2-3; maybe TRBD1 (7 bases). V lost 1 base and J 1 base, leaving 9 bases between the germline ends. This CDR3 spans 15 amino acids. The germline CDR1 and CDR2 sequences are LGHNA and YSLEER. The CDR3 sequence: CASSQGRGGTDTQYF. In DNA form, the CDR3 reads TGCGCCAGCAGCCAAGGCAGGGGGGGCACAGATACGCAGTATTTT.

Only a few counts were recorded for this clone. The rearrangement uses TRBV2 and TRBJ1-2; no firm D call. Germline lookup yields CDR1 SNHLY and CDR2 FYNNEI. Trimming stripped 10 bases from V and 6 bases from J, with 18 bases between. The CDR3 contains 13 residues. As DNA, the CDR3 is TGTGCCACGAAGTATCCGGGGTGGGATGGCTACACCTTC. It is translated as CATKYPGWDGYTF.

The chain employs TRBV6-5 and TRBJ1-2, with D hard to call. This CDR3 is built from 13 residues. Germline V lookup: CDR1 MNHEY, CDR2 SVGAGI. Trimming cost V 0 bases and J 5 bases, with 7 bases left between them. CDR3 sequence: CASSYSPVYGYTF. CDR3 in DNA: TGTGCCAGCAGTTACTCGCCGGTTTATGGCTACACCTTC.

The chain joins TRBV9 to TRBJ2-1; 9 bases match TRBD2. The CDR3 length is 15 residues. V shed 5 bases and J 6 bases; nucleotides not matched to a gene: 9. In germline, CDR1 is SGDLS, CDR2 YYNGEE. The CDR3 reads CASSVSGTSFNEQFF. The CDR3 DNA reads TGTGCCAGCAGTGTATCCGGGACTAGCTTCAATGAGCAGTTCTTC.

This clone was recorded a few times. The J gene is TRBJ2-5, the V gene TRBV5-1, with 8 bases that match TRBD2. V shed 4 bases, J shed 0 bases, and the junction held 5 bases outside the gene matches. The V gene's germline CDR1 is SGHRS and CDR2 YFSETQ. This CDR3 spans 15 amino acids. CDR3 in amino acids: CASSPGLVYQETQYF. CDR3 coding DNA: TGCGCCAGCAGCCCGGGACTAGTGTACCAAGAGACCCAGTACTTC.

This clone was counted a single time. The chain recombines TRBV11-3 with TRBJ2-5; tentative D call: TRBD1 (7 bases). In germline, CDR1 is SGHNT, CDR2 YENEEA. Trimming took 1 base from V and 3 from J, leaving 12 bases between them. The CDR3 has 15 residues. The CDR3 spells CASSLGQGEEETQYF. In DNA, the CDR3 is TGTGCCAGCAGCTTAGGGCAGGGGGAGGAAGAGACCCAGTACTTC.

This clone turned up a few times. The chain combines TRBV7-2 with TRBJ1-1, with D hard to call. Trimming stripped 5 bases from V and 1 base from J, with 8 bases between. Germline V gives CDR1 SGHTA, CDR2 FQGNSA. This CDR3 contains 13 residues. As DNA, the CDR3 is TGTGCCAGCAGCGGTCAGCGGAACACTGAAGCTTTCTTT. This gives the protein CASSGQRNTEAFF.

This clone has more than one count but fewer than ten. V and J are TRBV9 and TRBJ2-3, with D perhaps matching TRBD1 (5 bases). This CDR3 comprises 15 residues. V was trimmed by 3 bases and J by 6 bases, leaving 17 bases between them. Germline V gives CDR1 SGDLS, CDR2 YYNGEE. The CDR3 protein is CASSASAGIRDTQYF. DNA of the CDR3: TGTGCCAGCAGCGCCAGCGCAGGGATACGCGATACGCAGTATTTT.

The rearrangement links TRBV4-3 to TRBJ2-2, with 10 bases matching TRBD1. CDR1 LGHNA and CDR2 YSLEER come from the germline V gene. The CDR3 runs to 17 residues. Unmatched junction bases numbered 5, after V lost 0 bases and J lost 4 bases. The CDR3 spells CASSQDYRTGGTGELFF. The CDR3 DNA sequence: TGCGCCAGCAGCCAAGATTATCGGACAGGGGGCACCGGGGAGCTGTTTTTT.

This clone was seen a few times. This chain connects TRBV19 to TRBJ1-6; 9 bases line up with TRBD1. Germline assignment: CDR1 LNHDA and CDR2 SQIVND (reference sequence). This CDR3 is 16 amino acids long. V was pared by 5 bases and J by 7 bases, with 9 bases of the junction left unmatched. The CDR3 DNA is TGTGCCAGTAGTGTAACTACCGGGACAGGGAATTCACCCCTCCACTTT. It is translated as CASSVTTGTGNSPLHF.

This clone was counted only a few times. V is TRBV6-6 and J is TRBJ1-2, with TRBD1 matching over 10 bases. There are 15 residues in the CDR3. Germline V gene lookup returns CDR1 MNHNY and CDR2 SVGAGI (reference sequence). V lost 2 bases and J lost 1; bases outside the gene matches: 1. CDR3 region: CASSYGTGDNYGYTF. DNA of the CDR3: TGTGCCAGCAGTTACGGGACAGGGGATAACTATGGCTACACCTTC.

This clone was observed a handful of times. The rearrangement uses TRBV2 and TRBJ1-4; TRBD1 matches at 8 bases. After removal of 5 bases from V and 11 bases from J, the junction contained 7 bases not matched to a gene. The germline V gene has CDR1 SNHLY and CDR2 FYNNEI. The CDR3 length is 13 residues. CDR3 sequence reads: CASSSLDRVKLFF. The CDR3, as DNA: TGTGCCAGCAGTTCGTTGGACAGGGTTAAACTGTTTTTT. Based on the CDR3 plus reference TRBV2 and TRBJ1-4, the full variable domain is EPEVTQTPSHQVTQMGQEVILRCVPISNHLYFYWYRQILGQKVEFLVSFYNNEISEKSEIFDDQFSVERPDGSNFTLKIRSTKLEDSAMYFCASSSLDRVKLFFGSGTQLSVL.

The chain couples TRBV7-2 to TRBJ2-3, with 7 positions matching TRBD2. Germline CDR1 reads SGHTA; CDR2 reads FQGNSA. This CDR3 has 15 residues. V lost 5 bases and J lost 1; bases outside the gene matches: 6. The CDR3, as DNA: TGTGCCAGCAGCCGGAGGAGCGGGGGCACAGATACGCAGTATTTT. Protein: CASSRRSGGTDTQYF.

This chain uses TRBV7-2 with TRBJ1-1; perhaps TRBD1 as D (5 bases). There are 15 residues in the CDR3. CDR1 and CDR2 (germline): SGHTA, FQGNSA. V lost 6 bases and J 3 bases, leaving 17 bases between the germline ends. CDR3 nucleotides: TGTGCCAGCAGTCGGGGGAGCAGGTTGGACACTGAAGCTTTCTTT. Protein product: CASSRGSRLDTEAFF.

This clone has a count of ten or more. This rearrangement joins TRBV19 to TRBJ2-1; D may be TRBD1 (6 bases). The V gene's germline CDR1 is LNHDA and CDR2 SQIVND (reference sequence). The CDR3 is 14 residues long. V was cut by 7 bases and J by 6 bases, with 16 bases left in between. In DNA form, the CDR3 reads TGTGCCAGTACCCCCGGGACAAAGAGCAATGAGCAGTTCTTC. Its translation: CASTPGTKSNEQFF.

The chain employs TRBV18 and TRBJ2-3; TRBD2 matches 15 bases. The germline V gene encodes CDR1 KGHSH and CDR2 LQKENI. CDR3 length: 17 amino acids. V dropped 3 bases and J dropped 6; count of bases not matched to a gene: 7. CDR3 region: CASSPPGLAGGSDTQYF. CDR3 coding DNA: TGTGCCAGCTCACCCCCCGGACTAGCGGGGGGGTCGGATACGCAGTATTTT.

J is TRBJ2-7 and V is TRBV11-3; D gene unclear. The CDR3 is made up of 14 amino acids. CDR1 is SGHNT, CDR2 YENEEA, per germline. The V end was cut by 5 bases, the J end by 1 base, with 12 bases between. Written as DNA, the CDR3 is TGTGCCAGCAGCCCTCTCGGCGGATCCTACGAGCAGTACTTC. This codes for CASSPLGGSYEQYF.

This clone was seen a few times. This sequence joins TRBV6-5 and TRBJ2-3, with D perhaps matching TRBD2 (6 bases). Trimming took 8 bases from V and 4 from J, leaving 13 bases between them. Looked up from germline, CDR1 is MNHEY and CDR2 is SVGAGI. The CDR3 length is 13 residues. This CDR3 is CASSGGVPDTQYF. DNA of the CDR3: TGTGCCAGCTCCGGGGGTGTCCCAGATACGCAGTATTTT.

The chain is built from TRBV5-8 and TRBJ2-7; D is unclear. CDR3 size: 13 residues. Germline-derived CDR1 and CDR2 are SGHTS and YDEGEE. Trimming removed 0 bases at V and 3 bases at J, with 7 bases between. Here the CDR3 DNA reads TGTGCCAGCAGCTTGGCTGGGCTCTACGAGCAGTACTTC. Its protein is CASSLAGLYEQYF.

This clone turned up a few times. The chain recombines TRBV6-6 with TRBJ1-6, with 8 positions matching TRBD1. The CDR3 is 15 residues long. The V gene end was trimmed by 6 bases and the J gene end by 7 bases; junction bases not matched to a gene: 8. The germline V gene has CDR1 MNHNY and CDR2 SVGAGI (reference sequence). The CDR3 DNA reads as TGTGCCAGCAGGCCATCCGGACAGGGAAATTCACCCCTCCACTTT. It is translated as CASRPSGQGNSPLHF.

This sequence joins TRBV18 and TRBJ2-3; D might be TRBD1 (6 bases). In germline, CDR1 is KGHSH, CDR2 LQKENI. V gave up 4 bases and J gave up 6 bases, with 11 bases separating them. The CDR3 is 13 residues long. The CDR3 sequence: CASSRSGVDTQYF. The CDR3, as DNA: TGTGCCAGCTCACGATCAGGGGTGGATACGCAGTATTTT.